Listed below are T cell receptor beta chains from one sample, sequenced in a study of blood T cell repertoires in COVID-19. The data were produced by immunoSEQ multiplex PCR, yet TCRdb's version contains in-frame clones alone and is incomplete. The data show about 200,000 clones, with just over 85% seen just once and 3.5% to 4% held by the top ten. Sequenced sample: PBMCs or T cells enriched from blood (not recorded which). The receptors come from a woman aged 40 to 50 with acute COVID-19. Each CDR3 is given with its conserved first and last residue. Each record gives: V gene, clone size, J gene, CDR3 length, D gene, CDR3 DNA, CDR3 protein. The D gene is left open where the match is weak. Only some rows state a clone size, as once, few, many or a class for expanded clones.

TRBV7-9	few	TRBJ2-7	14	NA	TGTGCCAGCAGCTCATGGCAGGACACCTACGAGCAGTACTTC	CASSSWQDTYEQYF
TRBV7-2	NA	TRBJ2-3	14	TRBD2	TGTGCCAGCAGGTCTAGCGGGGCGGGGGATACGCAGTATTTT	CASRSSGAGDTQYF
TRBV24-1	NA	TRBJ2-5	14	NA	TGTGCCACCAGTGACCGTAGACTAGAGGGGACCCAGTACTTC	CATSDRRLEGTQYF
TRBV9	NA	TRBJ2-4	18	TRBD1	TGTGCCAGCAGCGAATCCCAGGGGACAGGGGGGACCAAAAACATTCAGTACTTC	CASSESQGTGGTKNIQYF
TRBV15	NA	TRBJ2-7	18	NA	TGTGCCACCAGCAGAGAGGTACCGCAATGGCTAGGGGTGAACGAGCAGTACTTC	CATSREVPQWLGVNEQYF
TRBV30	NA	TRBJ2-6	15	NA	TGTGCCTGGAGTTGGGGGACTCCTGGGGCCAACGTCCTGACTTTC	CAWSWGTPGANVLTF
TRBV19	NA	TRBJ2-7	15	NA	TGTGCCAGTAGTATAAGCGTCGGTACTAGCCAATACCAGTACTTC	CASSISVGTSQYQYF
TRBV29-1	once	TRBJ2-1	15	TRBD2	TGCAGCGTTGACTCTAGCGGGAGCAGAAACAATGAGCAGTTCTTC	CSVDSSGSRNNEQFF
TRBV7-2	NA	TRBJ2-7	17	TRBD2	TGTGCCAGCAGCTCACGACTAGCGGCCCTCAGCTCCTACGAGCAGTACTTC	CASSSRLAALSSYEQYF
TRBV19	once	TRBJ1-1	13	NA	TGTGCCACCGGGGGGAGCAGGGGAACTGAAGCTTTCTTT	CATGGSRGTEAFF
TRBV18	NA	TRBJ1-1	15	NA	TGTGCCAGCTCACCAATCGGGCAGGGGAACACTGAAGCTTTCTTT	CASSPIGQGNTEAFF
TRBV28	NA	TRBJ2-5	16	NA	TGTGCCAGCAGAGAGGGTTTCGGTGGGGTCCGAGAGACCCAGTACTTC	CASREGFGGVRETQYF
TRBV7-5	NA	TRBJ2-7	16	NA	TGTGTCAGAAGCTCTCCCGACTCAACACCGATCTACGAGCAGTACTTC	CVRSSPDSTPIYEQYF
TRBV2	NA	TRBJ1-2	13	NA	TGTGCCAGCAGTACCACACAGGGAACGGGCTACACCTTC	CASSTTQGTGYTF
TRBV28	NA	TRBJ1-5	16	NA	TGTGCCAGCAGTTTACAACGGACAGTTAGCAATCAGCCCCAGCATTTT	CASSLQRTVSNQPQHF
TRBV28	NA	TRBJ2-7	14	TRBD2	TGTGCCAGCAGTTCCGCGGGAGTGTCCTACGAGCAGTACTTC	CASSSAGVSYEQYF
TRBV5-5	NA	TRBJ2-1	15	NA	TGTGCCAGCAGCTTACAGGTGAGCTCCTACAATGAGCAGTTCTTC	CASSLQVSSYNEQFF
TRBV19	few	TRBJ1-1	16	NA	TGTGCCAGTAGTATTTATATCGGGCAGGGCAGGACTGAAGCTTTCTTT	CASSIYIGQGRTEAFF
TRBV19	NA	TRBJ2-1	15	NA	TGTGCCAGTAGGGGAGGGGGGGCTGAGAACAATGAGCAGTTCTTC	CASRGGGAENNEQFF
TRBV5-8	NA	TRBJ2-2	15	TRBD1	TGTGCCAGCAGCTTGGAGGGGGCTATCACCGGGGAGCTGTTTTTT	CASSLEGAITGELFF
TRBV28	NA	TRBJ2-1	12	TRBD2	TGTGCCAGCAACGTAGCGGGAGCGGCGCAGTTCTTC	CASNVAGAAQFF
TRBV3-1/TRBV3-2	once	TRBJ2-7	17	NA	TGTGCCAGCAGCCACGCTTTTGGACCGACTAGCTCCTACGAGCAGTACTTC	CASSHAFGPTSSYEQYF
TRBV6-5	NA	TRBJ1-2	14	TRBD1	TGTGCCAGCACCCTAGCCAGGGGGCTTGAAGGCTACACCTTC	CASTLARGLEGYTF
TRBV7-2	NA	TRBJ1-1	13	TRBD1	TGTGCCAGCAGCTTAGAGCCAGGGGGTGAAGCTTTCTTT	CASSLEPGGEAFF
TRBV10-2	NA	TRBJ1-1	11	NA	TGCGCCAGCAGTGGGGAGACTGAAGCTTTCTTT	CASSGETEAFF
TRBV13	NA	TRBJ1-5	13	TRBD1	TGTGCCAGCAGCTTGGACAGGGGTCGGCCCCAGCATTTT	CASSLDRGRPQHF
TRBV6-2/TRBV6-3	NA	TRBJ2-7	15	NA	TGTGCCAGCAGTTACATGCAGGGATATTTCTACGAGCAGTACTTC	CASSYMQGYFYEQYF
TRBV5-1	NA	TRBJ2-1	16	NA	TGCGCCAGCAGCTTGGGGTTAGCGGAGTCGGTAGGTGAGCAGTTCTTC	CASSLGLAESVGEQFF
TRBV19	NA	TRBJ1-1	12	NA	TGTGCCAGTAGTATTCAGAACACTGAAGCTTTCTTT	CASSIQNTEAFF
TRBV2	NA	TRBJ2-2	14	NA	TGTGCCAGCAGGGAAACTACGGACACCGGGGAGCTGTTTTTT	CASRETTDTGELFF
TRBV19	NA	TRBJ1-1	15	NA	TGTGCCAGTAGTATAGATGGAGGAAAGCGCACTGAAGCTTTCTTT	CASSIDGGKRTEAFF
TRBV9	NA	TRBJ1-2	14	TRBD1	TGTGCCAGCAGCTCCTCGGGACAGCGTTATGGCTACACCTTC	CASSSSGQRYGYTF
TRBV24-1	once	TRBJ2-1	17	TRBD2	TGTGCCACCAGTGAATTTCTCGGTAGCGGGAGGGCAAATGAGCAGTTCTTC	CATSEFLGSGRANEQFF
TRBV14	NA	TRBJ2-7	16	NA	TGTGCCAGCAGCCAAGGATTTCTAACCCGTCGAGACGAGCAGTACTTC	CASSQGFLTRRDEQYF
TRBV19	NA	TRBJ1-2	15	NA	TGTGCCAGTAGGGTGACAGGACTCGGGAACTATGGCTACACCTTC	CASRVTGLGNYGYTF
TRBV25-1	NA	TRBJ2-3	15	NA	TGTGCCAGCAGTGGGTCGCTGGAGAACACAGATACGCAGTATTTT	CASSGSLENTDTQYF
TRBV4-1	NA	TRBJ1-1	12	NA	TGCGCCAGCAGCCAAGTGGAGGGTGAAGCTTTCTTT	CASSQVEGEAFF
TRBV7-6	NA	TRBJ2-3	17	TRBD1	TGTGCCAGCAGCGCCAGTGGGGGACAGGGGGCATCAGATACGCAGTATTTT	CASSASGGQGASDTQYF
TRBV18	NA	TRBJ2-1	15	TRBD2	TGTGCCAGCTCACCGTCGGCGGGGGTTTACAATGAGCAGTTCTTC	CASSPSAGVYNEQFF
TRBV6-4	NA	TRBJ1-3	14	NA	TGTGCCCCCCTGGAGCGGACCTCTGGAAACACCATATATTTT	CAPLERTSGNTIYF
TRBV28	NA	TRBJ2-7	16	TRBD1	TGTGCCAGCAGGGGACAGGGGGCGGTCACAATTTCCGAGCAGTACTTC	CASRGQGAVTISEQYF
TRBV27	NA	TRBJ1-6	14	TRBD1	TGTGCCAGCAGTCCTAGGGACAGAAATTCACCCCTCCACTTT	CASSPRDRNSPLHF
TRBV6-2/TRBV6-3	few	TRBJ2-7	14	NA	TGTGCCAGCAGTTACGATTTTCAGACCTACGAGCAGTACTTC	CASSYDFQTYEQYF
TRBV27	once	TRBJ2-7	15	TRBD2	TGTGCCAGCAGTTTACGGGGGACTAGCTACTACGAGCAGTACTTC	CASSLRGTSYYEQYF